This is a list of T cell receptor beta chains from one sample in a study of molecular identifiers for immune sequencing clone quantification. TCRdb passed the PCR reads through MiXCR, listing each CDR3 protein once. The table lists about 640,000 distinct CDR3 sequences, about 20% of them singletons. Sequenced material: naive CD8+ T cells from blood, with Jurkat cell RNA spiked in. These receptors all stem from a human donor in good health. Some libraries in this study had Jurkat cell RNA spiked in. CDR3s include the opening cysteine and the closing phenylalanine or tryptophan. The order of the fields is CDR3 protein, CDR3 DNA, D gene, J gene, V gene, clone size. D genes are given only for firm matches. Not every row has a clone size; where given, it reads once, few, many or a size class.

CAGQQGADEAFF | TGTGCCGGCCAACAGGGGGCAGATGAAGCTTTCTTT | TRBD1 | TRBJ1-1 | TRBV5-4 | many
CASSFPVGVNSPLHF | TGTGCCAGCAGCTTTCCCGTAGGGGTGAATTCACCCCTCCACTTT | . | TRBJ1-6 | TRBV7-6 | many
CASSQVDDRAYEQYF | TGCGCCAGCAGCCAAGTGGACGACAGGGCCTACGAGCAGTACTTC | TRBD1 | TRBJ2-7 | TRBV4-1 | many
CASSFFLRTMGKGDEAFF | TGTGCCAGCAGTTTTTTTCTTCGCACGATGGGAAAGGGGGATGAAGCTTTCTTT | . | TRBJ1-1 | TRBV12-3/TRBV12-4 | many
CASSYSGGGAPLNTEASF | TGTGCCAGCAGTTACTCGGGAGGGGGCGCGCCCCTGAACACTGAAGCTTCCTTT | TRBD1 | TRBJ1-1 | TRBV6-5 | .
CASSLQDWETQYF | TGTGCCAGCAGCTTGCAGGATTGGGAGACCCAGTACTTC | . | TRBJ2-5 | TRBV7-9 | many
CASSFPGPNYEQYF | TGTGCCAGCAGCTTCCCCGGACCAAACTACGAGCAGTACTTC | . | TRBJ2-7 | TRBV7-9 | .
CASSQPYLEIKVAGTNTEAFF | TGCGCCAGCAGCCAACCCTACCTGGAAATTAAAGTAGCAGGGACGAACACTGAAGCTTTCTTT | . | TRBJ1-1 | TRBV4-1 | many
CASSVGQSIGNTIYF | TGTGCCAGCAGCGTAGGACAGAGTATTGGAAACACCATATATTTT | . | TRBJ1-3 | TRBV9 | .
CSAREMLRGPSYEQYF | TGCAGTGCTAGAGAGATGCTAAGGGGCCCCTCGTACGAGCAGTACTTC | . | TRBJ2-7 | TRBV20-1 | few
CAIAPGTGGYGYTF | TGTGCCATCGCCCCTGGAACAGGGGGCTATGGCTACACCTTC | TRBD1 | TRBJ1-2 | TRBV10-3 | many
CSVERQGRDTEAFF | TGCAGCGTTGAAAGGCAGGGTAGGGACACTGAAGCTTTCTTT | . | TRBJ1-1 | TRBV29-1 | .
CASSVLGRTDTQYF | TGTGCCAGCAGTGTCCTCGGCCGCACAGATACGCAGTATTTT | . | TRBJ2-3 | TRBV27 | many
CASSLGLGGGGEQYF | TGTGCCAGCAGCTTAGGCCTCGGGGGAGGGGGAGAGCAGTACTTC | . | TRBJ2-7 | TRBV13 | few
CASSELSGNTIYF | TGTGCCAGCAGCGAACTCTCTGGAAACACCATATATTTT | . | TRBJ1-3 | TRBV7-2 | many
CASSKEVGVLGQPQHF | TGTGCCAGTAGTAAGGAGGTCGGGGTGCTGGGTCAGCCCCAGCATTTT | . | TRBJ1-5 | TRBV19 | many
CASSYTTKLPNTEAFF | TGTGCCAGCAGTTACACGACCAAACTACCGAACACTGAAGCTTTCTTT | . | TRBJ1-1 | TRBV6-2/TRBV6-3 | many
CASSPKSVVLVTDTQYF | TGTGCCAGCAGCCCGAAGTCAGTGGTCCTGGTGACAGATACGCAGTATTTT | . | TRBJ2-3 | TRBV7-6 | .
CASSHRLQGRYYGYTF | TGCGCCAGCAGCCACCGATTACAGGGACGATACTATGGCTACACCTTC | . | TRBJ1-2 | TRBV4-3 | many
CASSFPGQGSFIRELGQFF | TGTGCCAGCAGTTTCCCGGGACAGGGTTCGTTTATCCGGGAGCTTGGGCAGTTCTTC | TRBD1 | TRBJ2-1 | TRBV28 | many
CASSFGLAGGISYNEQFF | TGCGCCAGCAGCTTTGGACTAGCGGGGGGAATATCCTACAATGAGCAGTTCTTC | TRBD2 | TRBJ2-1 | TRBV5-1 | few
CASSSNPRGRYNSPLHF | TGTGCCAGCAGCTCTAATCCCAGGGGAAGGTATAATTCACCCCTCCACTTT | . | TRBJ1-6 | TRBV13 | many
CSVEVDRNSYEQYF | TGCAGCGTTGAAGTCGACAGGAACTCCTACGAGCAGTACTTC | . | TRBJ2-7 | TRBV29-1 | many
CASSTSEYSNQPQHF | TGTGCCAGCAGTACATCCGAATATAGCAATCAGCCCCAGCATTTT | . | TRBJ1-5 | TRBV27 | many
CASSFPSGPSSYNEQFF | TGTGCCAGCAGTTTTCCGAGCGGCCCAAGCTCCTACAATGAGCAGTTCTTC | . | TRBJ2-1 | TRBV28 | many
CASPQGPNYGYTF | TGTGCCAGCCCCCAGGGACCTAACTATGGCTACACCTTC | . | TRBJ1-2 | TRBV11-3 | .
CATRTLYNEQFF | TGTGCCACCAGGACCCTCTACAATGAGCAGTTCTTC | . | TRBJ2-1 | TRBV27 | .
CASSRQGPHNEQFF | TGTGCCAGCAGTAGACAGGGCCCTCACAATGAGCAGTTCTTC | TRBD1 | TRBJ2-1 | TRBV28 | many
CASSPDAYGYTF | TGTGCCAGCAGCCCAGACGCATATGGCTACACCTTC | . | TRBJ1-2 | TRBV7-8 | many
CATGDWGATDTQYF | TGTGCCACCGGGGACTGGGGGGCGACAGATACGCAGTATTTT | . | TRBJ2-3 | TRBV19 | few
CATSRGAGEGRGRGDTQYF | TGTGCCACCAGCAGAGGTGCTGGAGAAGGGCGGGGCCGCGGGGATACGCAGTATTTT | . | TRBJ2-3 | TRBV15 | .
CSVEGSSVEQFF | TGCAGCGTTGAAGGGAGTAGTGTTGAGCAGTTCTTC | . | TRBJ2-1 | TRBV29-1 | many
CASSAHPGGGEKLFF | TGTGCCAGCAGTGCCCACCCGGGAGGCGGTGAAAAACTGTTTTTT | . | TRBJ1-4 | TRBV28 | many
CASSYLRTESSYEQYF | TGTGCCAGCAGTTACCTCAGGACAGAAAGCTCCTACGAGCAGTACTTC | . | TRBJ2-7 | TRBV6-2/TRBV6-3 | .
CASSSEGSNQPQHF | TGTGCCAGCAGCTCCGAGGGGAGTAATCAGCCCCAGCATTTT | . | TRBJ1-5 | TRBV7-2 | many
CASSQWSGEVNYGYTF | TGCGCCAGCAGCCAATGGTCGGGGGAGGTTAACTATGGCTACACCTTC | . | TRBJ1-2 | TRBV4-1 | many
CASSVGGDYTEAFF | TGTGCCAGCAGTGTGGGGGGGGACTACACTGAAGCTTTCTTT | . | TRBJ1-1 | TRBV2 | many
CASSLLAGEPNQETQYF | TGTGCCAGCAGTTTATTAGCGGGAGAACCTAACCAAGAGACCCAGTACTTC | TRBD2 | TRBJ2-5 | TRBV27 | .
CASSSQEPPVGYTF | TGTGCCAGCAGCTCACAGGAACCGCCTGTGGGCTACACCTTC | . | TRBJ1-2 | TRBV5-4 | .
CASSQDMSRTGITYEQYF | TGCGCCAGCAGCCAAGATATGAGCCGGACAGGGATTACCTACGAGCAGTACTTC | TRBD1 | TRBJ2-7 | TRBV4-3 | few
CAISDRDSIRTDTQYF | TGTGCCATCAGTGACAGGGACTCCATTAGAACAGATACGCAGTATTTT | . | TRBJ2-3 | TRBV10-3 | many
CASSDLARQETQYF | TGTGCCAGCAGTGATCTCGCCCGGCAAGAGACCCAGTACTTC | . | TRBJ2-5 | TRBV6-1 | many
CASSQGQPISGANVLTF | TGCGCCAGCAGCCAAGGGCAGCCCATCTCTGGGGCCAACGTCCTGACTTTC | . | TRBJ2-6 | TRBV4-1 | many